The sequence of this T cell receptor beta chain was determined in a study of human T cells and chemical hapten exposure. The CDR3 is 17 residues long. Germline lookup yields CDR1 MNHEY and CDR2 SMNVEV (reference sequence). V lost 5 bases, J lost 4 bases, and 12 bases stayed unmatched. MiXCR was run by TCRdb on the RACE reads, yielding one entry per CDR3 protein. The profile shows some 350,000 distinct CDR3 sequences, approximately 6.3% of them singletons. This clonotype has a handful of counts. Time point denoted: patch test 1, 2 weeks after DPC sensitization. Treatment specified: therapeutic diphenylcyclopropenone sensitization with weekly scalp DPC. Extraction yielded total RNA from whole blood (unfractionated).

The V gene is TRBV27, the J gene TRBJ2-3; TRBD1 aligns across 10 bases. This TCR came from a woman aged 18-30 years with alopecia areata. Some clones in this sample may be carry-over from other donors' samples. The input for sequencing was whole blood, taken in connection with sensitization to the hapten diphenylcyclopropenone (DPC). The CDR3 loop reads CASSPSPGQGPPDTQYF. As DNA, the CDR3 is TGTGCCAGCAGTCCGTCCCCGGGACAGGGGCCCCCAGATACGCAGTATTTT.